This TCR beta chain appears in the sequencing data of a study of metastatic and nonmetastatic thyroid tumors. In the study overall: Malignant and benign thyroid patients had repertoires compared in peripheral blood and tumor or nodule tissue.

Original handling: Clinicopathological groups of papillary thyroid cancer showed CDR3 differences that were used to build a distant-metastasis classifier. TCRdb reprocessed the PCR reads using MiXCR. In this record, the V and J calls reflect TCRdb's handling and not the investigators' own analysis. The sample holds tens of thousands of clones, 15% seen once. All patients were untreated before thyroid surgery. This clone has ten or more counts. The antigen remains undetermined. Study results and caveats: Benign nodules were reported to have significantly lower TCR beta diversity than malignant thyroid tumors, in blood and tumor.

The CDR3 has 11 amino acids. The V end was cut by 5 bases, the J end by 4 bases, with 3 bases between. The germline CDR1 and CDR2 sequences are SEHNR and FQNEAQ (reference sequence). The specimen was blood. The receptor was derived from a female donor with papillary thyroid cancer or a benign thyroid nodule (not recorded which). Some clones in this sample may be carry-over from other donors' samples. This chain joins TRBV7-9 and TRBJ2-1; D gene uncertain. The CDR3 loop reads CASSPYNEQFF. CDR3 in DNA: TGTGCCAGCAGCCCGTACAATGAGCAGTTCTTC.